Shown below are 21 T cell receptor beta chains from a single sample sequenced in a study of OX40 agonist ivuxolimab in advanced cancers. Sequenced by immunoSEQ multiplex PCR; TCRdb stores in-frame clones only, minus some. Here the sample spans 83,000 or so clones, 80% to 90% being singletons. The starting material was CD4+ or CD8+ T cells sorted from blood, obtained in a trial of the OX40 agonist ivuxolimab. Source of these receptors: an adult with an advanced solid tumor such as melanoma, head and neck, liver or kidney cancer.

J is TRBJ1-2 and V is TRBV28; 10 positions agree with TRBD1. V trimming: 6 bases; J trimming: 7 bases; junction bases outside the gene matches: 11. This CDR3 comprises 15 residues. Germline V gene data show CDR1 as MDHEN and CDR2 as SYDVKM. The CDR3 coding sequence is TGTGCCAGCAGGCGGAGGACAGGGGGGGCCGCTGGCTACACCTTC. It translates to CASRRRTGGAAGYTF.

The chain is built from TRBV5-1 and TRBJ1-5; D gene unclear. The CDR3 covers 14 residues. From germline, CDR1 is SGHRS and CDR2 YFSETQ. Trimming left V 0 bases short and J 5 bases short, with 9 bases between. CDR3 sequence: CASSLGRPDQPQHF. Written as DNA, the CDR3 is TGCGCCAGCAGCTTGGGCCGTCCCGATCAGCCCCAGCATTTT.

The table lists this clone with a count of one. CDR3 in amino acids: CASSVQGTGGAQYF. DNA of the CDR3: TGTGCCAGCAGCGTCCAGGGGACGGGAGGGGCCCAGTACTTC. V gene TRBV9 combines with J gene TRBJ2-5, with 8 bases fitting TRBD2. The CDR3 runs to 14 residues. The ends lost 2 bases at V and 9 bases at J; junction bases unmatched: 9. Germline V gene data show CDR1 as SGDLS and CDR2 as YYNGEE.

CDR3 sequence reads: CASSPGLGGTEAFF. DNA for the CDR3: TGTGCCAGCTCACCAGGGCTGGGGGGCACTGAAGCTTTCTTT. This chain uses TRBV18 with TRBJ1-1, with a weak D call TRBD1 (5 bases). The CDR3 loop spans 14 amino acids. The V gene's germline CDR1 is KGHSH and CDR2 LQKENI. Trimming stripped 2 bases from V and 4 bases from J, with 11 bases between.

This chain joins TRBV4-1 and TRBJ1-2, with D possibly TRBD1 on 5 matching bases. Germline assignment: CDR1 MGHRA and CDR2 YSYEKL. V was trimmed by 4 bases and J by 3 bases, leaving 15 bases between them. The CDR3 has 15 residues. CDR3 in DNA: TGCGCCAGCAGCCCGAGGGGTGGGGTGCACTATGGCTACACCTTC. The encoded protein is CASSPRGGVHYGYTF.

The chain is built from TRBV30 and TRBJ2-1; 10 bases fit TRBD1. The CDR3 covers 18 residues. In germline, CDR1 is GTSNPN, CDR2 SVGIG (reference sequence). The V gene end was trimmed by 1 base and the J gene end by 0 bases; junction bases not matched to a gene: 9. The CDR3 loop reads CAWSGQGAGVSSYNEQFF. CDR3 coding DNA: TGTGCCTGGAGTGGACAGGGGGCCGGGGTCAGCTCCTACAATGAGCAGTTCTTC.

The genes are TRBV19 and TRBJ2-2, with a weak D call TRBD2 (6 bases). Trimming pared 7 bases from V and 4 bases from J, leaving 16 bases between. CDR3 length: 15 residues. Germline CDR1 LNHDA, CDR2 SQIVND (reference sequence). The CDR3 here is CASTDGGRGTGELFF. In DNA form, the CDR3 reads TGTGCCAGTACCGACGGGGGAAGGGGCACCGGGGAGCTGTTTTTT.

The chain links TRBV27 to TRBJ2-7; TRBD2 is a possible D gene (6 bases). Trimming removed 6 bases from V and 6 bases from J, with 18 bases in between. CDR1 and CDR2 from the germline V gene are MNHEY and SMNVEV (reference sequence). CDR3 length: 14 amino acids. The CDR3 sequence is CASRNAGPLSEQYF. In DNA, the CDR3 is TGTGCCAGCAGAAATGCGGGACCTCTCTCCGAGCAGTACTTC.

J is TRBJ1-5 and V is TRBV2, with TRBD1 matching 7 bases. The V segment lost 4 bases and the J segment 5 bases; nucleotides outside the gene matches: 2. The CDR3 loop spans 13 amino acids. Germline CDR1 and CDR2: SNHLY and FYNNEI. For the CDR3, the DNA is TGTGCCAGCAGTGGGACAGGCTATCAGCCCCAGCATTTT. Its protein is CASSGTGYQPQHF.

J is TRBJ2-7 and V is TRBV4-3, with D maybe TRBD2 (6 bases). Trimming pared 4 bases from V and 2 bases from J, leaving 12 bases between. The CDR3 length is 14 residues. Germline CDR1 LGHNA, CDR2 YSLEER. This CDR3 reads CASSPVRGTYEQYF. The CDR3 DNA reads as TGCGCCAGCAGCCCGGTCCGGGGGACCTACGAGCAGTACTTC.

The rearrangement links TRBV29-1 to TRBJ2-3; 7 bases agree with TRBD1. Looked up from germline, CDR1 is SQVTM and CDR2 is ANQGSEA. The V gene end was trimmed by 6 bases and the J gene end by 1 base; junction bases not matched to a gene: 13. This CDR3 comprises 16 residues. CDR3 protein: CSVTPTTGQGTDTQYF. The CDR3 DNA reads TGCAGCGTCACTCCCACGACAGGGCAGGGCACAGATACGCAGTATTTT.

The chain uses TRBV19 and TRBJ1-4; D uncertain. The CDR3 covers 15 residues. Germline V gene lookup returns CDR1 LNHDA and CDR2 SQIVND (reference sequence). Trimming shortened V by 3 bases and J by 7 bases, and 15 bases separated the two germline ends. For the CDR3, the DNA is TGTGCCAGTAGTATCCGGTGGCAGCAACCTGAAAAACTGTTTTTT. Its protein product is CASSIRWQQPEKLFF.

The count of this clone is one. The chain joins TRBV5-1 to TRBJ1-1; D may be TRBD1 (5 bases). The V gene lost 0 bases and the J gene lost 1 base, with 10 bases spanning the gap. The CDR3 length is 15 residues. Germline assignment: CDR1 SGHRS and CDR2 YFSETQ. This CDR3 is CASSLVGQGNTEAFF. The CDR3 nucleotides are TGCGCCAGCAGCTTGGTCGGGCAGGGGAACACTGAAGCTTTCTTT.

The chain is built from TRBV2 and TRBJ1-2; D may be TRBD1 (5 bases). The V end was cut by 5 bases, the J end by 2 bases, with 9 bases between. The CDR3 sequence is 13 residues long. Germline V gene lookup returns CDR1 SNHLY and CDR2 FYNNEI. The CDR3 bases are TGTGCCAGCAGTCGAGAGGGGAACTATGGCTACACCTTC. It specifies CASSREGNYGYTF.

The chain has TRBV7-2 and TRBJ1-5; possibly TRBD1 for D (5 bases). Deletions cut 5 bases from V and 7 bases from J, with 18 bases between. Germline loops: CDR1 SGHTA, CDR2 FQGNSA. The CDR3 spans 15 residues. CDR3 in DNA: TGTGCCAGCAGCCAAGGGGCAGGGAGTTACCAGCCCCAGCATTTT. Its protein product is CASSQGAGSYQPQHF.

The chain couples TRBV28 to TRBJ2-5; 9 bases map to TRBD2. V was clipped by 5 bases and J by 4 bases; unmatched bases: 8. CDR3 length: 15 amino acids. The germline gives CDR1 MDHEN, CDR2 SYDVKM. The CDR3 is CASSPPGLAGETQYF. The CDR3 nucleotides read TGTGCCAGCAGTCCGCCGGGACTAGCCGGAGAGACCCAGTACTTC.

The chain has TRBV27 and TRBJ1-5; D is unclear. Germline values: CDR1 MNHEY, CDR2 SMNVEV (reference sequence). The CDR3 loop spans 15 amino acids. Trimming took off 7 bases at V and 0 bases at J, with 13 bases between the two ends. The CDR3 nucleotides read TGTGCCAGCACGGACTCCAAAAATAGCAATCAGCCCCAGCATTTT. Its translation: CASTDSKNSNQPQHF.

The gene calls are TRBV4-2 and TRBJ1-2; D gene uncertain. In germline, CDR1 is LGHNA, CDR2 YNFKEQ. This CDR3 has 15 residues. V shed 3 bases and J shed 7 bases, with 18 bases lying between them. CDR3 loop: CASSQADGPEGGYTF. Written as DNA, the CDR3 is TGTGCCAGCAGCCAGGCGGACGGCCCCGAGGGTGGCTACACCTTC.

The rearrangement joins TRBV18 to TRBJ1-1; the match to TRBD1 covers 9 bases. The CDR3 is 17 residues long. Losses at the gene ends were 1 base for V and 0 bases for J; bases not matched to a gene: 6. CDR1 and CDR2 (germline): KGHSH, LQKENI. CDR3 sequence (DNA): TGTGCCAGCTCACCACGGACAGGGGCCCCTATGAACACTGAAGCTTTCTTT. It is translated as CASSPRTGAPMNTEAFF.

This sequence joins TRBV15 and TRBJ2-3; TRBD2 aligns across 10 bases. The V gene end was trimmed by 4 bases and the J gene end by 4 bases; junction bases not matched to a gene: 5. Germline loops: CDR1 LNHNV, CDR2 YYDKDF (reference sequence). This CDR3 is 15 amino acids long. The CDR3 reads CATSTAGGHADTQYF. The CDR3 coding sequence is TGTGCCACCAGCACAGCGGGGGGGCACGCAGATACGCAGTATTTT.

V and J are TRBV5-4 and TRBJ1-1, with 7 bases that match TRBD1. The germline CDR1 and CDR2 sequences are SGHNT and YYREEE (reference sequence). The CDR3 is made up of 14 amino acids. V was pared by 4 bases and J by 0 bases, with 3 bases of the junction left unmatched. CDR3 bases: TGTGCCAGCAGCCTAGACAGGGTGAACACTGAAGCTTTCTTT. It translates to CASSLDRVNTEAFF.